This T cell receptor beta chain was captured by sequencing in a study of T cell responses to AZD1222 COVID-19 vaccine. Study outcomes and limitations: At study baseline, merely six AZD1222 recipients were seropositive. Close to half of all spike-specific TCRs reportedly target regions of the variants that are unmutated. Following two doses of AZD1222, Spike-specific TCR breadth and depth rose.

Doses given second, at about 4 or about 12 weeks, were pooled. Worth noting for this clone: What it binds is not known.

TCRdb's table, derived via immunoSEQ multiplex PCR, lists solely in-frame clones and lacks some. The repertoire holds some 150,000 clones, more than 70% seen once, with roughly 1.7% in the top ten. The ends were cut back, 3 bases at V and 4 bases at J, with 15 bases in the middle. Looked up from germline, CDR1 is SGHTA and CDR2 is FQGNSA. The CDR3 is 15 residues long. Here the sequenced sample was peripheral blood, taken 28 days after the second AZD1222 dose. This TCR was recovered from an adult who received the AZD1222 COVID-19 vaccine. The V and J genes are TRBV7-2 and TRBJ1-1, with a tentative D call TRBD1 (5 bases). DNA of the CDR3: TGTGCCAGCAGCTTCTTCGGAGGGGTGGGCACTGAAGCTTTCTTT. It yields the protein CASSFFGGVGTEAFF.